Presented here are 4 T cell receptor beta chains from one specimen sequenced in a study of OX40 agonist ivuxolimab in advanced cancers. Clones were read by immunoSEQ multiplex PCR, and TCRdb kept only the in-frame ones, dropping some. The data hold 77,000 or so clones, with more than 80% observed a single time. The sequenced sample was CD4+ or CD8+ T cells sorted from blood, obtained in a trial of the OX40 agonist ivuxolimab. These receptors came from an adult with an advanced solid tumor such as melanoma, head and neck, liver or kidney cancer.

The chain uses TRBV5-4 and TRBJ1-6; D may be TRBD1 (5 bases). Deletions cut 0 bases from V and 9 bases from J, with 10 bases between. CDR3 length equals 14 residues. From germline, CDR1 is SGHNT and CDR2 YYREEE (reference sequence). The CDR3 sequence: CASSLGRESSPLHF. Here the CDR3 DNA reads TGTGCCAGCAGCTTGGGCAGGGAAAGTTCACCCCTCCACTTT. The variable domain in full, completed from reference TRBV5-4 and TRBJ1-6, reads ETGVTQSPTHLIKTRGQQVTLRCSSQSGHNTVSWYQQALGQGPQFIFQYYREEENGRGNFPPRFSGLQFPNYSSELNVNALELDDSALYLCASSLGRESSPLHFGNGTRLTVT.

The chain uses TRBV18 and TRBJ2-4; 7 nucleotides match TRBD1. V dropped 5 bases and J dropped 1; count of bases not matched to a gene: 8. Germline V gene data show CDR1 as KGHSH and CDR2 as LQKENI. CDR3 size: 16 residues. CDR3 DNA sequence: TGTGCCAGCTCATTCGGACAGGTGGTGGCCAAAAACATTCAGTACTTC. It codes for CASSFGQVVAKNIQYF.

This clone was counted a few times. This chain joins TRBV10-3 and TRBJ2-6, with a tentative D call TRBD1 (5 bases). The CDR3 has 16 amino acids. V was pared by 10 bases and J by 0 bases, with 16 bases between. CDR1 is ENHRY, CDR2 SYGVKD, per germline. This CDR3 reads CATPTVGVSGANVLTF. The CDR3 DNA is TGTGCCACCCCGACAGTTGGGGTCTCTGGGGCCAACGTCCTGACTTTC.

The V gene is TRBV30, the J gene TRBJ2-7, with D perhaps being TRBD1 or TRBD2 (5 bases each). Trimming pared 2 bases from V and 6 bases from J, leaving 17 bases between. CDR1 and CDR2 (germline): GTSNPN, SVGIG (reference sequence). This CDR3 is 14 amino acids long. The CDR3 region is CAWSPGTPKLEQYF. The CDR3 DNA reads TGTGCCTGGAGTCCCGGGACCCCAAAACTCGAGCAGTACTTC.